This TCR beta chain was found in a study of T cell responses to AZD1222 COVID-19 vaccine. Measured with immunoSEQ multiplex PCR; TCRdb has only the in-frame clones, and not every one. Here the sample spans tens of thousands of clones, roughly nine tenths being singletons. Concerning this clone itself: Its antigen is as yet unknown.

The J segment lost 0 bases and the V segment lost 6 bases, leaving 5 bases of the junction unmatched. The germline CDR1 and CDR2 sequences are SGHKS and YYEKEE (reference sequence). This CDR3 is built from 15 residues. Study-wide points: Spike-specific TCR depth and breadth grew after two AZD1222 doses.

The receptor comes from an adult in good health. The genes are TRBV5-5 and TRBJ2-1; 8 bases agree with TRBD2. This specimen consisted of peripheral blood, obtained on day 0 of AZD1222 vaccination. CDR3 in amino acids: CASTLGLDSYNEQFF. The CDR3 bases are TGTGCCAGCACCCTGGGACTAGACTCCTACAATGAGCAGTTCTTC.